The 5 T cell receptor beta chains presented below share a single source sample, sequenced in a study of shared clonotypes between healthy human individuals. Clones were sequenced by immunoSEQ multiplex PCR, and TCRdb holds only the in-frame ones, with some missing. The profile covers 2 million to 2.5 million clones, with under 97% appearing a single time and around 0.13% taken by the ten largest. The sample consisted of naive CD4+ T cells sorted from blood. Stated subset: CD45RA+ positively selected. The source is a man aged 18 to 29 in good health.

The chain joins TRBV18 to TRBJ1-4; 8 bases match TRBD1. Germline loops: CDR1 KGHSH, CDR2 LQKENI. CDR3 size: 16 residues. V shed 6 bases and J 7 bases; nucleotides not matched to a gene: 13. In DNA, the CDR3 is TGTGCCAGCTCGCCGTCGGACAGGGCGGGAGGTGAAAAACTGTTTTTT. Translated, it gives CASSPSDRAGGEKLFF.

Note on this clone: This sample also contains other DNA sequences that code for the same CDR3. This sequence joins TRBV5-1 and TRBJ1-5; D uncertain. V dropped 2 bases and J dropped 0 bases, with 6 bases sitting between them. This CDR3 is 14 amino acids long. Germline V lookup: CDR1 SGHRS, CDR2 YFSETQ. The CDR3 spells CASSFGDSNQPQHF. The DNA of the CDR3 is TGCGCCAGCAGCTTCGGAGATAGCAATCAGCCCCAGCATTTT.

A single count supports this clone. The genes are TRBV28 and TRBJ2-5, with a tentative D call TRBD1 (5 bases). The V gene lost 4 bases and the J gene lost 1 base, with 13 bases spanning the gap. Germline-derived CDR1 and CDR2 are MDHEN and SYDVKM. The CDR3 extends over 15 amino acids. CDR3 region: CASSSLTALQETQYF. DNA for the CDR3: TGTGCCAGCAGTTCACTGACAGCTCTCCAAGAGACCCAGTACTTC.

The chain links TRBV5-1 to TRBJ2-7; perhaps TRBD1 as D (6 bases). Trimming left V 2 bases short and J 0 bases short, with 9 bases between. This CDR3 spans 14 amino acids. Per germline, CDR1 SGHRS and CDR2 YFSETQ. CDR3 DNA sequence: TGCGCCAGCAGCTTCCGACAGGACTCCTACGAGCAGTACTTC. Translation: CASSFRQDSYEQYF.

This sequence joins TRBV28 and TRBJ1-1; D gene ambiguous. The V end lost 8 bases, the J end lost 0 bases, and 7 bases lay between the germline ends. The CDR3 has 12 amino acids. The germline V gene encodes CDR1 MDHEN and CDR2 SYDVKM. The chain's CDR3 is CASQPLNTEAFF. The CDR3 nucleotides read TGTGCCAGCCAACCCCTGAACACTGAAGCTTTCTTT. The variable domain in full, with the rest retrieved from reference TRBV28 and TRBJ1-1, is DVKVTQSSRYLVKRTGEKVFLECVQDMDHENMFWYRQDPGLGLRLIYFSYDVKMKEKGDIPEGYSVSREKKERFSLILESASTNQTSMYLCASQPLNTEAFFGQGTRLTVV.